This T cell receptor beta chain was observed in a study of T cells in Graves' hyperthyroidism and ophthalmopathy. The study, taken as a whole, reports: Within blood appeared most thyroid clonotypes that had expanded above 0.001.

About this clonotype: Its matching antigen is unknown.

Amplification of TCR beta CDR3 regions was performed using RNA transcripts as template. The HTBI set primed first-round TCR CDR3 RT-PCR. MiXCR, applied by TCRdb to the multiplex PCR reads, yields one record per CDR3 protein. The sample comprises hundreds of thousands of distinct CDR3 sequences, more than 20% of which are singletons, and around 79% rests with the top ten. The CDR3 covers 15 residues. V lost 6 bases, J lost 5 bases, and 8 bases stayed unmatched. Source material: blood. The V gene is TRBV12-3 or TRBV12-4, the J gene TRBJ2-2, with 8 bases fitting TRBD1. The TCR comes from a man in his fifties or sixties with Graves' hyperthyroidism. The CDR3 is CASSLRGLGTGELFF. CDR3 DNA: TGTGCCAGCAGCCTCAGGGGGCTGGGAACCGGGGAGCTGTTTTTT.